The 22 T cell receptor beta chains listed next were all sequenced from one sample in a study of T cell repertoires in cytomegalovirus infection (dated by TCRdb to the late 2010s). These reads were obtained on an Illumina HiSeq 1500. Through fastp at Q25 and MiXCR, TCRdb rebuilt clones from the public reads, retaining in-frame beta chains. CDR3 protein duplicates are merged, each entry listing the most common genes and DNA. Here the sample has fewer than 550,000 distinct CDR3 sequences; about 33% occur a single time. The top ten constitute approximately 15% of the sample. Sequencing was done on a sample of PBMCs. Source of these receptors: a human donor in good health (CMV status not recorded). Some clones in this sample may be carry-over from other donors' samples.

V and J are TRBV7-9 and TRBJ1-4; the D is unclear. From germline, CDR1 is SEHNR and CDR2 FQNEAQ (reference sequence). CDR3 size: 13 residues. Trimming pared 6 bases from V and 8 bases from J, leaving 13 bases between. The CDR3 nucleotides are TGTGCCAGCAGTCAACAATTGGGGGAAAAACTGTTTTTT. Encoded protein: CASSQQLGEKLFF.

Worth noting for this clonotype: Its ends do not fully match the called genes, so a read error is possible. This rearrangement joins TRBV5-6 to TRBJ1-5; the D gene is possibly TRBD1 (6 bases). The CDR3 runs to 14 residues. Germline CDR1 reads SGHDT; CDR2 reads YYEEEE. In DNA form, the CDR3 reads TGTGTCAGCAGCGGTTACAGGGTTAATCAGCCCCAGCATTTT. Its protein product is CVSSGYRVNQPQHF.

The chain links TRBV6-2 or TRBV6-3 to TRBJ1-6, with a weak D call TRBD1 (5 bases). V gave up 2 bases and J gave up 0 bases, with 11 bases separating them. CDR3 size: 17 residues. Germline CDR1 is MNHEY and CDR2 is SVGEGT. This CDR3 is CASSYPDTSSYNSPLHF. CDR3 DNA: TGTGCCAGCAGTTACCCGGACACAAGCTCCTATAATTCACCCCTCCACTTT.

This rearrangement joins TRBV11-2 to TRBJ1-4; D is uncertain. V was pared by 4 bases and J by 6 bases, with 3 bases between. Germline CDR1 SGHAT, CDR2 FQNNGV. The CDR3 has 11 residues. The CDR3 sequence: CASSSDEKLFF. The CDR3 coding sequence is TGTGCCAGCAGCTCGGATGAAAAACTGTTTTTT.

This clonotype appeared many times. The V gene is TRBV7-2, the J gene TRBJ1-1; tentative D call: TRBD1 (6 bases). V lost 2 bases and J lost 5, with 9 bases in between. Germline V gene lookup returns CDR1 SGHTA and CDR2 FQGNSA. The CDR3 extends over 13 amino acids. The CDR3, as DNA: TGTGCCAGCAGCTTAAGGACAGTAACTGAAGCTTTCTTT. This codes for CASSLRTVTEAFF.

Regarding this clonotype: This may come from a read error, since a much larger clone is one base off. V usage is TRBV7-8 and J usage is TRBJ1-1; D might be TRBD1 (5 bases). The CDR3 extends over 15 amino acids. Germline V CDR1 and CDR2: SGHVS, FQNEAQ. This chain's CDR3 is CASILVAGQNTEAFF. The CDR3 nucleotides read TGTGCCAGCATCTTAGTGGCAGGGCAAAACACTGAAGCTTTCTTT.

The chain links TRBV7-9 to TRBJ1-1, with a weak D call TRBD1 (6 bases). The V end lost 3 bases, the J end lost 6 bases, and 20 bases lay between the germline ends. This CDR3 comprises 16 residues. The V gene's germline CDR1 is SEHNR and CDR2 FQNEAQ (reference sequence). This chain's CDR3 is CASSLGHDGRGSEAFF. In DNA form, the CDR3 reads TGTGCCAGCAGCTTGGGACACGACGGCCGGGGGTCTGAAGCTTTCTTT.

In its sample, this clonotype was seen a few times. The chain joins TRBV2 to TRBJ1-1; 10 bases are shared with TRBD1. J lost 1 base, V lost 8 bases, and 1 base had no gene match. Germline-derived CDR1 and CDR2 are SNHLY and FYNNEI. This CDR3 region has 13 residues. The CDR3 coding sequence is TGTGCCAGCTGGGACAGGGGGAACACTGAAGCTTTCTTT. Protein product: CASWDRGNTEAFF.

This clonotype occurred many times. This chain connects TRBV7-6 to TRBJ2-3; TRBD2 matches 9 bases. Germline lookup yields CDR1 SGHVS and CDR2 FNYEAQ. The CDR3 runs 17 residues. Trimming took 6 bases from V and 1 from J; bases not matched to a gene: 11. The CDR3 spells CASSSPLAGVGTDTQYF. The CDR3 DNA sequence: TGTGCCAGCAGTTCACCTTTAGCGGGGGTGGGCACAGATACGCAGTATTTT.

Points on this clonotype: This may stem from a read error, because a much larger clone lies one nucleotide away. The chain couples TRBV7-2 to TRBJ2-5, with D uncertain. The CDR3 consists of 13 residues. The V gene's germline CDR1 is SGHTA and CDR2 FQGNSA. CDR3 region: CARSYRTQETQYF. CDR3 sequence (DNA): TGTGCCCGCAGCTACCGGACGCAAGAGACCCAGTACTTC.

This clonotype came up a few times. The CDR3 sequence: CASSLVQGPSYNEQFF. Here the CDR3 DNA reads TGTGCCAGCAGTTTAGTTCAGGGGCCTTCGTACAATGAGCAGTTCTTC. The chain recombines TRBV12-3 or TRBV12-4 with TRBJ2-1; D may be TRBD1 (6 bases). The CDR3 consists of 16 residues. Trimming cost V 1 base and J 4 bases, with 14 bases left between them.

This clonotype occurred a few times. The gene calls are TRBV7-9 and TRBJ1-2; possible D gene TRBD1, 5 bases. V lost 5 bases and J 8 bases, leaving 18 bases between the germline ends. This CDR3 spans 14 amino acids. Germline CDR1 is SEHNR and CDR2 is FQNEAQ (reference sequence). The CDR3 sequence is CASSLDNPKWGYTF. DNA of the CDR3: TGTGCCAGCAGCCTGGACAATCCTAAGTGGGGCTACACCTTC.

The chain employs TRBV4-1 and TRBJ2-7, with TRBD1 matching over 7 bases. From germline, CDR1 is MGHRA and CDR2 YSYEKL. After removal of 2 bases from V and 1 base from J, the junction contained 5 bases not matched to a gene. This CDR3 region has 15 residues. The CDR3 DNA follows: TGCGCCAGCAGCCAAAACCCGACAGGGTCCTACGAGCAGTACTTC. Translating gives CASSQNPTGSYEQYF.

This clonotype was seen ten or more times. J is TRBJ1-1 and V is TRBV7-2; D is possibly TRBD1 (5 bases). In germline, CDR1 is SGHTA, CDR2 FQGNSA. The V gene lost 5 bases and the J gene lost 8 bases, with 12 bases spanning the gap. The CDR3 totals 12 residues. Here the CDR3 reads CASSLRGLEAFF. The DNA of the CDR3 is TGTGCCAGCAGCCTACGGGGACTAGAAGCTTTCTTT.

CDR3 sequence: CSASIARAKVYSPLHF. In DNA, the CDR3 is TGCAGTGCTAGTATTGCCCGGGCAAAGGTGTATTCACCCCTCCACTTT. The genes are TRBV20-1 and TRBJ1-6; D uncertain. This CDR3 is 16 amino acids long. The V end lost 3 bases, the J end lost 8 bases, and 20 bases lay between the germline ends. Germline CDR1 and CDR2: DFQATT and SNEGSKA (reference sequence).

The genes are TRBV27 and TRBJ1-4; D is ambiguous. Germline V gene sequence: CDR1 MNHEY, CDR2 SMNVEV (reference sequence). The length of the CDR3 is 14 residues. Trimming pared 5 bases from V and 7 bases from J, leaving 14 bases between. In nucleotides, the CDR3 is TGTGCCAGCAGTCCAGGCATCAGGACTGAAAAACTGTTTTTT. Its protein is CASSPGIRTEKLFF.

This clonotype was observed at least ten times. The rearrangement links TRBV7-2 to TRBJ2-1; 10 bases match TRBD1. V shed 4 bases, J shed 6 bases, and the junction held 6 bases outside the gene matches. The CDR3 contains 15 residues. Germline V lookup: CDR1 SGHTA, CDR2 FQGNSA. CDR3 loop: CASSYRQGAGNEQFF. The DNA of the CDR3 is TGTGCCAGCAGCTACAGACAGGGGGCAGGCAATGAGCAGTTCTTC.

The chain has TRBV25-1 and TRBJ2-1; 7 bases fit TRBD1. This CDR3 is built from 15 residues. The V gene end was trimmed by 0 bases and the J gene end by 7 bases; junction bases not matched to a gene: 6. CDR1 and CDR2 (germline): MGHDK, SYGVNS. The CDR3 is CASSEYGTEVNEQFF. For the CDR3, the DNA is TGTGCCAGCAGTGAATATGGGACAGAAGTAAATGAGCAGTTCTTC.

This clonotype was detected ten times or more. The genes are TRBV7-6 and TRBJ2-5; no clear D. V was clipped by 5 bases and J by 5 bases, with 15 bases between them. There are 14 residues in the CDR3. Germline V CDR1 and CDR2: SGHVS, FNYEAQ. This CDR3 is CASSPGPDGETQYF. The CDR3 nucleotides read TGTGCCAGCAGCCCCGGACCCGACGGGGAGACCCAGTACTTC.

CDR3 sequence reads: CASRNRTGGGLAQPQHF. In DNA, the CDR3 is TGTGCCAGCAGGAACCGGACAGGGGGCGGGCTGGCTCAGCCCCAGCATTTT. The chain carries TRBV28 and TRBJ1-5; 11 bases are a match to TRBD1. Germline V lookup: CDR1 MDHEN, CDR2 SYDVKM. The V gene end was trimmed by 6 bases and the J gene end by 6 bases; junction bases not matched to a gene: 13. The CDR3 is 17 amino acids.

This clonotype was seen ten or more times. V gene TRBV7-2 combines with J gene TRBJ2-2; D not certain. The ends were cut back, 5 bases at V and 6 bases at J, with 13 bases in the middle. Germline-derived CDR1 and CDR2 are SGHTA and FQGNSA. The CDR3 sequence is 14 residues long. Here the CDR3 reads CASSTASWAGELFF. The CDR3 region has the DNA TGTGCCAGCAGCACGGCTAGTTGGGCCGGGGAGCTGTTTTTT.

This clonotype was counted only a few times. The chain links TRBV28 to TRBJ2-7, with D unclear. The CDR3 loop spans 13 amino acids. The germline gives CDR1 MDHEN, CDR2 SYDVKM. Trimming took off 6 bases at V and 2 bases at J, with 11 bases between the two ends. The CDR3 loop reads CASRNRHPYEQYF. CDR3 sequence (DNA): TGTGCCAGCAGAAATAGACACCCCTACGAGCAGTACTTC.